Below, one T cell receptor (beta chain) is given with its context. Profiled with immunoSEQ multiplex PCR; TCRdb holds only in-frame clones, not every one. The table records 1,500,000 or so clones, 95% to 97% of them present only once. This sample stems from a study of shared clonotypes between healthy human individuals. CDR1 and CDR2 (germline): SEHNR, FQNEAQ (reference sequence). This CDR3 spans 16 amino acids. Trimming removed 1 base from V and 6 bases from J; junction bases left unmatched: 3. The receptor was isolated from a man aged 25 to 40 in good health. Input material: naive CD4+ T cells sorted from blood. Stated subset: CD45RA+ positively selected. The V gene is TRBV7-9, the J gene TRBJ2-3, with 14 bases lining up with TRBD2. The CDR3 sequence: CASSLGTSGRPDTQYF. The CDR3, as DNA: TGTGCCAGCAGCTTAGGGACTAGCGGGAGGCCGGATACGCAGTATTTT.